The 14 T cell receptor beta chains listed next were all sequenced from one sample in a study of beta chain features in type 1 diabetes. Study results and caveats: Shortening that was moderate but significant affected the TCRB CDR3s of Type 1 diabetes patients in all four CD4+ subsets.

As every portion of the isolated RNA was reverse transcribed, the sequencing read expressed TCRB transcripts. TCRdb's copy holds only in-frame clones and misses some; the assay was immunoSEQ multiplex PCR. This sample has 160,000 or so clones, with about 8.3% found just once. Their target antigens are unknown. Sequencing input: central memory CD4+ T cells from blood. These receptors were taken from a woman aged 18-29 years with type 1 diabetes.

This clone was seen a handful of times. CDR3 DNA: TGTGCCAGCAGTCGACAGGGAGGTGCGGAGACCCAGTACTTC. Translating it yields CASSRQGGAETQYF. The chain carries TRBV27 and TRBJ2-5, with D possibly TRBD1 on 7 matching bases. The CDR3 contains 14 residues. Germline V CDR1 and CDR2: MNHEY, SMNVEV (reference sequence). Trimming cost V 5 bases and J 5 bases, with 15 bases left between them.

The chain is built from TRBV18 and TRBJ2-7, with D possibly being TRBD1 (6 bases). V lost 5 bases, J lost 7 bases, and 18 bases lay in between. Germline loops: CDR1 KGHSH, CDR2 LQKENI. CDR3 length: 14 residues. CDR3 sequence reads: CASSVQGLEGEQYF. The CDR3 DNA reads as TGTGCCAGCTCAGTCCAGGGGCTTGAGGGGGAGCAGTACTTC. Full variable domain (remainder filled in from reference TRBV18 and TRBJ2-7): NAGVMQNPRHLVRRRGQEARLRCSPMKGHSHVYWYRQLPEEGLKFMVYLQKENIIDESGMPKERFSAEFPKEGPSILRIQQVVRGDSAAYFCASSVQGLEGEQYFGPGTRLTVT.

This clone was observed a few times. This chain uses TRBV4-3 with TRBJ2-6; D ambiguous. The germline gives CDR1 LGHNA, CDR2 YSLEER. Between the trimmed V and J ends, which lost 3 bases and 2 bases, there was a span of 5 bases. This CDR3 is built from 14 residues. The CDR3 DNA sequence: TGCGCCAGCAGCCACCCCGCTGGGGCCAACGTCCTGACTTTC. Encoded protein: CASSHPAGANVLTF.

This clone has just a few counts. In DNA form, the CDR3 reads TGTGCCAGCAGCACAGCAGGGGGCTATAATTCACCCCTCCACTTT. Its protein is CASSTAGGYNSPLHF. The V gene is TRBV7-9, the J gene TRBJ1-6; 7 nucleotides line up with TRBD1. Germline trimming cut 5 bases from V and 3 bases from J; bases unmatched to any gene: 4. Germline values: CDR1 SEHNR, CDR2 FQNEAQ (reference sequence). This CDR3 comprises 15 residues.

This clone was observed a few times. The rearrangement uses TRBV7-9 and TRBJ2-3, with 10 bases lining up with TRBD2. V shed 5 bases, J shed 6 bases, and the junction held 8 bases outside the gene matches. Germline V CDR1 and CDR2: SEHNR, FQNEAQ (reference sequence). This CDR3 has 15 amino acids. This CDR3 reads CASSASGRDLDTQYF. CDR3 bases: TGTGCCAGCAGCGCCAGCGGGAGGGATCTGGATACGCAGTATTTT.

This clone was counted between two and nine times. This chain links TRBV4-2 with TRBJ2-5; possibly TRBD1 for D (5 bases). This CDR3 spans 14 amino acids. Trimming stripped 4 bases from V and 5 bases from J, with 14 bases between. Germline V gene data show CDR1 as LGHNA and CDR2 as YNFKEQ. Here the CDR3 DNA reads TGTGCCAGCAGCCTGCAGGGTTCGGCGGAGACCCAGTACTTC. Amino acid sequence: CASSLQGSAETQYF.

The chain combines TRBV7-2 with TRBJ1-6; TRBD1 aligns across 8 bases. The germline CDR1 and CDR2 sequences are SGHTA and FQGNSA. The CDR3 spans 15 residues. V shed 6 bases and J 6 bases; nucleotides not matched to a gene: 7. CDR3 coding DNA: TGTGCCAGCAGGACAGGGGATATAAGTAATTCACCCCTCCACTTT. Translating gives CASRTGDISNSPLHF.

This clone was found a few times. This chain joins TRBV23-1 and TRBJ2-6, with 7 bases that match TRBD2. TRBV23-1 counts as an open reading frame of uncertain function. V trimming: 11 bases; J trimming: 2 bases; junction bases outside the gene matches: 15. The CDR3 runs to 17 residues. CDR3 residues: CAGGMAGDRTGANVLTF. The CDR3 DNA sequence: TGCGCCGGCGGCATGGCGGGGGACCGTACTGGGGCCAACGTCCTGACTTTC.

This clone turned up a few times. The chain combines TRBV19 with TRBJ2-2; D perhaps matches TRBD1 (6 bases). Trimming removed 2 bases at V and 5 bases at J, with 9 bases between. Germline CDR1 and CDR2: LNHDA and SQIVND (reference sequence). The CDR3 extends over 14 amino acids. The CDR3 region is CASSIQGQTGELFF. DNA for the CDR3: TGTGCCAGTAGTATACAGGGGCAAACCGGGGAGCTGTTTTTT.

This chain links TRBV5-8 with TRBJ2-1; 9 bases line up with TRBD1. Looked up from germline, CDR1 is SGHTS and CDR2 is YDEGEE. The CDR3 covers 12 residues. The V segment lost 4 bases and the J segment 9 bases; nucleotides outside the gene matches: 2. The CDR3 sequence is CASSRTGAEQFF. The CDR3 nucleotides read TGTGCCAGCAGCCGGACAGGGGCTGAGCAGTTCTTC.

The chain employs TRBV5-1 and TRBJ1-1; D remains ambiguous. This CDR3 has 13 residues. Looked up from germline, CDR1 is SGHRS and CDR2 is YFSETQ. With 1 base removed from V and 1 base from J, the gap between germline ends came to 5 bases. CDR3 sequence: CASSLLPNTEAFF. In DNA, the CDR3 is TGCGCCAGCAGCTTGCTTCCGAACACTGAAGCTTTCTTT.

This clone was counted only a few times. The rearrangement links TRBV7-8 to TRBJ2-7, with 14 bases that match TRBD2. CDR1 is SGHVS and CDR2 is FQNEAQ in the germline V gene. J gave up 2 bases and V 7 bases, and 1 base lay outside the gene matches. The CDR3 sequence is 14 residues long. The CDR3 loop is CASKTSGGAYEQYF. CDR3 bases: TGTGCCAGCAAGACTAGCGGGGGGGCCTACGAGCAGTACTTC.

The rearrangement joins TRBV28 to TRBJ1-1; 8 bases fit TRBD1. The V and J ends lost 5 bases and 6 bases, in that order; junction bases with no gene match: 11. This CDR3 comprises 15 residues. From germline, CDR1 is MDHEN and CDR2 SYDVKM. The CDR3 region has the DNA TGTGCCAGCAGTCTGGTCCAGGGGGCAATGTCTGAAGCTTTCTTT. Its translation is CASSLVQGAMSEAFF.

V gene TRBV28 combines with J gene TRBJ1-1; D gene ambiguous. Germline V lookup: CDR1 MDHEN, CDR2 SYDVKM. This CDR3 comprises 10 residues. V lost 8 bases, J lost 8 bases, and 9 bases lay in between. CDR3 nucleotides: TGTGCCAGCGTGGCCGTCGAAGCTTTCTTT. Amino acid sequence: CASVAVEAFF. The whole variable domain, remainder taken from reference TRBV28 and TRBJ1-1, is DVKVTQSSRYLVKRTGEKVFLECVQDMDHENMFWYRQDPGLGLRLIYFSYDVKMKEKGDIPEGYSVSREKKERFSLILESASTNQTSMYLCASVAVEAFFGQGTRLTVV.